This T cell receptor (beta chain) was captured in a study of cytotoxic CD8 clonotypes in ibrutinib-treated CLL. About the study: It was after a median 12 months of treatment, range 6 to 36, that response samples were taken. A mean of approximately 260,000 productive templates and tens of thousands of productive rearrangements was obtained per sample.

The J segment lost 0 bases and the V segment lost 0 bases, leaving 4 bases of the junction unmatched. Germline CDR1 is LNHNV and CDR2 is YYDKDF (reference sequence). The CDR3 is 17 residues long. Using immunoSEQ multiplex PCR, the repertoire was profiled, and TCRdb retains in-frame clones only, with some absent. The data contain 100,000 to 150,000 clones, roughly 88% of them singletons. This specimen was PBMCs, taken after 24 months of ibrutinib treatment. The V and J genes are TRBV15 and TRBJ1-3, with 8 positions matching TRBD1. The TCR sequence derives from a human donor with chronic lymphocytic leukemia. This CDR3 is CATSRETGQASGNTIYF. The DNA of the CDR3 is TGTGCCACCAGCAGAGAAACGGGACAGGCCTCTGGAAACACCATATATTTT.